This T cell receptor (beta chain) originates from a study of blood T cell repertoires in COVID-19. Study-wide context: Specimens from acute and convalescent COVID-19 originated in the United States, Italy and Spain. Sample material is recorded as cDNA or gDNA derived from T cells, B-cell-depleted T cells, or PBMCs.

The CDR3 runs 15 residues. Germline-derived CDR1 and CDR2 are PRHDT and FYEKMQ (reference sequence). V shed 5 bases and J shed 0 bases, with 13 bases lying between them. Generated by immunoSEQ multiplex PCR, the TCRdb table keeps only in-frame clones and is missing some. The sample has about 210,000 clones, about 83% seen once. This sequence joins TRBV13 and TRBJ1-2; possible D gene TRBD1, 5 bases. Sequencing used PBMCs or T cells enriched from blood (not recorded which). The receptor was isolated from a man aged 40-55 years with acute COVID-19. Written as DNA, the CDR3 is TGTGCCAGCAGCCAGGGTTTTGGAGCTAACTATGGCTACACCTTC. Translation: CASSQGFGANYGYTF.